A single sample gave rise to the 29 T cell receptor beta chains below, sequenced in a study of T cell responses to AZD1222 COVID-19 vaccine. TCRdb's table, derived via immunoSEQ multiplex PCR, lists solely in-frame clones and lacks some. There are 65,000 to 70,000 clones in the sample; about four fifths occur only once, and 6.5% lies in the top ten. Source: peripheral blood, taken 28 days after the second AZD1222 dose. The receptors were gathered from an adult who received the AZD1222 COVID-19 vaccine.

The V gene is TRBV16, the J gene TRBJ1-1, with D possibly TRBD1 on 5 matching bases. The CDR3 sequence is 14 residues long. The germline V and J ends were trimmed by 0 bases and 4 bases, with 9 bases remaining between them. CDR1 and CDR2 (germline): KGHSY, FQNENV. CDR3 DNA sequence: TGTGCCAGCAGCCAATCCTCGGGGGGCACTGAAGCTTTCTTT. This codes for CASSQSSGGTEAFF.

The chain joins TRBV19 to TRBJ1-2; D not certain. The CDR3 has 12 residues. Germline V gene data show CDR1 as LNHDA and CDR2 as SQIVND (reference sequence). V was shortened by 4 bases and J by 8 bases, with 11 bases between the two germline ends. CDR3 amino acids: CASSSSIGGYTF. DNA of the CDR3: TGTGCCAGTAGTAGCTCTATAGGGGGCTACACCTTC.

The rearrangement uses TRBV19 and TRBJ1-5; D is perhaps TRBD1 (5 bases). V dropped 4 bases and J dropped 16 bases, with 20 bases sitting between them. Looked up from germline, CDR1 is LNHDA and CDR2 is SQIVND (reference sequence). The CDR3 loop spans 13 amino acids. CDR3 nucleotides: TGTGCCAGTAGTAGACTGCGGGACGGACGAAAACATTTT. Its translation: CASSRLRDGRKHF.

The chain combines TRBV6-6 with TRBJ1-5; TRBD1 agrees at 9 bases. The V and J ends lost 5 bases and 1 base, in that order; junction bases with no gene match: 6. Germline values: CDR1 MNHNY, CDR2 SVGAGI (reference sequence). CDR3 length: 16 amino acids. The DNA for the CDR3 is TGTGCCAGCAGTCCGGGGACAGGGATGAGCAATCAGCCCCAGCATTTT. Residues: CASSPGTGMSNQPQHF.

The rearrangement joins TRBV3-1 (or the pseudogene TRBV3-2) to TRBJ1-2; D gene ambiguous. The CDR3 length is 14 residues. The germline V gene encodes CDR1 LGHDT and CDR2 YNNKEL (reference sequence). Trimming stripped 2 bases from V and 4 bases from J, with 11 bases between. In DNA form, the CDR3 reads TGTGCCAGCAGCCAAATGGCAGGCGGCTATGGCTACACCTTC. Translating it yields CASSQMAGGYGYTF.

This sequence joins TRBV5-8 and TRBJ2-7, with TRBD2 as a possible D gene (5 bases). Per the germline V gene, CDR1 is SGHTS and CDR2 is YDEGEE. There are 13 residues in the CDR3. The V end was cut by 3 bases, the J end by 4 bases, with 11 bases between. Here the CDR3 DNA reads TGTGCCAGCAGCTCCATCGGGATTTACGAGCAGTACTTC. This codes for CASSSIGIYEQYF.

The V call is TRBV5-1, the J call TRBJ1-1, with 7 bases identical to TRBD1. Germline CDR1 is SGHRS and CDR2 is YFSETQ. Losses at the gene ends were 4 bases for V and 1 base for J; bases not matched to a gene: 7. This CDR3 is built from 15 residues. For the CDR3, the DNA is TGCGCCAGCAGCATGGACAGGACTCAGAACACTGAAGCTTTCTTT. Its protein product is CASSMDRTQNTEAFF.

The chain joins TRBV4-2 to TRBJ2-5, with D perhaps assigned TRBD1 or TRBD2 (5 bases each). CDR1 and CDR2 from the germline V gene are LGHNA and YNFKEQ. There are 15 residues in the CDR3. The V end lost 2 bases, the J end lost 1 base, and 11 bases lay between the germline ends. CDR3 bases: TGTGCCAGCAGCCAACGAGGGGAGATCCAAGAGACCCAGTACTTC. This translates into CASSQRGEIQETQYF.

J is TRBJ2-2 and V is TRBV13; D is undetermined. This CDR3 has 15 amino acids. CDR1 PRHDT and CDR2 FYEKMQ come from the germline V gene (reference sequence). Trimming stripped 0 bases from V and 3 bases from J, with 8 bases between. The CDR3 is CASSLGDMDTGELFF. CDR3 DNA sequence: TGTGCCAGCAGCTTAGGTGACATGGACACCGGGGAGCTGTTTTTT.

V usage is TRBV11-1 and J usage is TRBJ2-7, with TRBD2 matching over 9 bases. The CDR3 length is 15 residues. The V gene end was trimmed by 1 base and the J gene end by 2 bases; junction bases not matched to a gene: 3. Germline CDR1 and CDR2: SGHAT and FQDESV (reference sequence). CDR3 sequence: CASSLGSGGTYEQYF. CDR3 nucleotide sequence: TGTGCCAGCAGCTTAGGAAGCGGGGGGACCTACGAGCAGTACTTC.

The rearrangement joins TRBV19 to TRBJ2-1; D is perhaps TRBD2 (5 bases). Trimming removed 6 bases from V and 6 bases from J, with 12 bases in between. This CDR3 contains 13 residues. CDR1 and CDR2 (germline): LNHDA, SQIVND (reference sequence). The CDR3 region is CASRSASSNEQFF. In nucleotides, the CDR3 is TGTGCCAGTAGGTCGGCTAGCAGCAATGAGCAGTTCTTC.

This clone was observed once. The chain couples TRBV6-5 to TRBJ2-1, with a weak D call TRBD1 (6 bases). This CDR3 contains 13 residues. Trimming took 0 bases from V and 10 from J, leaving 10 bases between them. CDR1 is MNHEY, CDR2 SVGAGI, per germline. This CDR3 reads CASSYSGAREQFF. As DNA, the CDR3 is TGTGCCAGCAGTTACTCGGGGGCTAGGGAGCAGTTCTTC.

The V call is TRBV6-5, the J call TRBJ1-4, with 7 bases identical to TRBD1. The V gene's germline CDR1 is MNHEY and CDR2 SVGAGI. CDR3 length equals 14 residues. The V and J ends lost 6 bases and 8 bases, in that order; junction bases with no gene match: 9. CDR3 DNA: TGTGCCAGCAGCTCCGGGACAGAGAGGGAAAAACTGTTTTTT. This codes for CASSSGTEREKLFF.

V is TRBV5-4 and J is TRBJ2-3; 7 bases match TRBD1. The CDR3 length is 16 residues. The junction had 16 bases not matched to a gene; V was cut back by 7 bases and J by 5 bases. Per the germline V gene, CDR1 is SGHNT and CDR2 is YYREEE (reference sequence). This chain's CDR3 is CASVGDRRLNKDTQYF. The CDR3 DNA follows: TGTGCCAGCGTAGGGGACAGACGCTTGAATAAAGATACGCAGTATTTT.

This clone was seen only once. The genes are TRBV15 and TRBJ2-1; unclear D gene. The CDR3 totals 14 residues. Germline loops: CDR1 LNHNV, CDR2 YYDKDF (reference sequence). V lost 6 bases and J lost 5, with 14 bases in between. As DNA, the CDR3 is TGTGCCACCAGTACTAAGCTAGTCGACAATGAGCAGTTCTTC. This sequence encodes CATSTKLVDNEQFF.

This clone was recorded once. The CDR3, as DNA: TGTGCCAGCAGCTTAAGTAATGGCGAGCAGTTCTTC. Protein product: CASSLSNGEQFF. This chain links TRBV11-3 with TRBJ2-1, with D unclear. Trimming removed 2 bases from V and 10 bases from J, with 9 bases in between. The germline V gene encodes CDR1 SGHNT and CDR2 YENEEA. The CDR3 contains 12 residues.

The V call is TRBV7-2, the J call TRBJ1-6, with TRBD1 matching 8 bases. CDR1 is SGHTA, CDR2 FQGNSA, per germline. V lost 5 bases and J lost 8; bases outside the gene matches: 8. The length of the CDR3 is 15 residues. The CDR3: CASSPRTGSHSPLHF. The CDR3 nucleotides read TGTGCCAGCAGCCCCCGGACAGGGAGCCATTCACCCCTCCACTTT.

J is TRBJ2-7 and V is TRBV4-2; 7 nucleotides agree with TRBD1. V gave up 1 base and J gave up 2 bases; unmatched junction bases: 5. This CDR3 spans 15 amino acids. The V gene's germline CDR1 is LGHNA and CDR2 YNFKEQ. CDR3 DNA: TGTGCCAGCAGCCAAGCCGACAGGGCGACCTACGAGCAGTACTTC. It is translated as CASSQADRATYEQYF.

The rearrangement joins TRBV28 to TRBJ1-2, with 7 nucleotides matching TRBD1. This CDR3 spans 15 amino acids. Per germline, CDR1 MDHEN and CDR2 SYDVKM. Trimming removed 3 bases from V and 9 bases from J; junction bases left unmatched: 13. Here the CDR3 reads CASSLPTGRWFSYTF. CDR3 nucleotides: TGTGCCAGCAGTTTGCCGACAGGGCGCTGGTTTAGCTACACCTTC.

The CDR3 spells CATAIRDTPYEQYF. The CDR3 coding sequence is TGTGCCACCGCCATTAGGGACACACCTTACGAGCAGTACTTC. This sequence joins TRBV7-8 and TRBJ2-7, with D maybe TRBD1 (6 bases). CDR1 is SGHVS and CDR2 is FQNEAQ in the germline V gene. V dropped 10 bases and J dropped 4 bases, with 20 bases sitting between them. CDR3 length equals 14 residues.

The rearrangement links TRBV30 to TRBJ1-5, with D unresolved. Trimming left V 1 base short and J 6 bases short, with 10 bases between. The CDR3 has 13 amino acids. Per the germline V gene, CDR1 is GTSNPN and CDR2 is SVGIG (reference sequence). CDR3 residues: CAWSGVPRQPQHF. The DNA for the CDR3 is TGTGCCTGGAGTGGGGTCCCCCGTCAGCCCCAGCATTTT.

The chain recombines TRBV10-3 with TRBJ2-7; D is ambiguous. This CDR3 comprises 12 residues. V was cut by 6 bases and J by 5 bases, with 11 bases left in between. Germline V CDR1 and CDR2: ENHRY, SYGVKD. CDR3 nucleotide sequence: TGTGCCATCAGCCTCGAGCGAGACGAGCAGTACTTC. Its translation: CAISLERDEQYF.

This chain connects TRBV1 to TRBJ1-2; whether TRBD1, the table's D call, matches the DNA was not checked. TRBV1 is annotated as a pseudogene. There are 19 residues in the CDR3. The DNA of the CDR3 is TGCACCAGCAGCCAAATATACCGGGACAGGGCGCCGGGGGACTATGGCTACACCTTC. Protein product: CTSSQIYRDRAPGDYGYTF.

This chain uses TRBV7-8 with TRBJ2-1; the match to TRBD2 covers 8 bases. CDR3 size: 15 residues. V was pared by 5 bases and J by 8 bases, with 11 bases of the junction left unmatched. From germline, CDR1 is SGHVS and CDR2 FQNEAQ. The CDR3 spells CASSQNSGGRDEQFF. The DNA of the CDR3 is TGTGCCAGCAGCCAAAACTCGGGGGGGAGGGATGAGCAGTTCTTC.

This clone was observed once. The chain carries TRBV18 and TRBJ2-5; no clear D. The CDR3 has 15 residues. The V and J ends lost 0 bases and 1 base respectively, with 9 bases between them. Germline CDR1 reads KGHSH; CDR2 reads LQKENI. The CDR3 nucleotides read TGTGCCAGCTCACCACCAGAAGGTGCCCAAGAGACCCAGTACTTC. This gives the protein CASSPPEGAQETQYF.

The chain carries TRBV5-1 and TRBJ1-3; D is unresolved. V was clipped by 7 bases and J by 2 bases, with 16 bases between them. Per the germline V gene, CDR1 is SGHRS and CDR2 is YFSETQ. There are 15 residues in the CDR3. CDR3 nucleotide sequence: TGCGCCAGCTCCATCGGGGATCCCGCTGGAAACACCATATATTTT. Protein: CASSIGDPAGNTIYF.

The chain couples TRBV25-1 to TRBJ1-1; a weak D match, TRBD1 (6 bases). Germline-derived CDR1 and CDR2 are MGHDK and SYGVNS. V was shortened by 5 bases and J by 5 bases, with 18 bases between the two germline ends. This CDR3 has 15 residues. In DNA, the CDR3 is TGTGCCAGCAGTCCAACGTATAGGGGGGGTACTGAAGCTTTCTTT. As protein: CASSPTYRGGTEAFF.

V is TRBV27 and J is TRBJ1-6, with TRBD1 identical over 8 bases. The CDR3 loop spans 14 amino acids. V lost 3 bases to trimming and J lost 9 bases; unmatched junction nucleotides: 4. CDR1 MNHEY and CDR2 SMNVEV come from the germline V gene (reference sequence). The CDR3 sequence is CASSLDRETSPLHF. CDR3 bases: TGTGCCAGCAGTTTGGACAGGGAGACTTCACCCCTCCACTTT.

The V call is TRBV30, the J call TRBJ2-7; no clear D gene. The CDR3 covers 14 residues. In germline, CDR1 is GTSNPN, CDR2 SVGIG (reference sequence). Trimming removed 0 bases at V and 4 bases at J, with 13 bases between. CDR3 loop: CAWSVPWKSYEQYF. The CDR3, as DNA: TGTGCCTGGAGTGTACCCTGGAAGTCGTACGAGCAGTACTTC. Full variable domain (remainder filled in from reference TRBV30 and TRBJ2-7): SQTIHQWPATLVQPVGSPLSLECTVEGTSNPNLYWYRQAAGRGLQLLFYSVGIGQISSEVPQNLSASRPQDRQFILSSKKLLLSDSGFYLCAWSVPWKSYEQYFGPGTRLTVT.